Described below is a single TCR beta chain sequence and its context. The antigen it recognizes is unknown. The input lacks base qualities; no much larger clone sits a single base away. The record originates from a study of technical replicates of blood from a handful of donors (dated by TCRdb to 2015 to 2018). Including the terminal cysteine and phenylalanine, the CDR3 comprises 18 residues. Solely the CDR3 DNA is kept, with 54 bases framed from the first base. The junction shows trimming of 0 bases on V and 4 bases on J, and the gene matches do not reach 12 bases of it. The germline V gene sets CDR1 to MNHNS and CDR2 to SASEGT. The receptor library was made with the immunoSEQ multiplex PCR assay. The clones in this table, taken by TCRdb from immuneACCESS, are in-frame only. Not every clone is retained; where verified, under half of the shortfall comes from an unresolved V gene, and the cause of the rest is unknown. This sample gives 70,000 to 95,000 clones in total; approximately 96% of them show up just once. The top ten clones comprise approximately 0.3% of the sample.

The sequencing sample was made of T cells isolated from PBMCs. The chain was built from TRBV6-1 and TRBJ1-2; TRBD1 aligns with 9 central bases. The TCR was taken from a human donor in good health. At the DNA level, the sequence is TGTGCCAGCAGTGAAGCGGACAGGGGAAACTTGAGACGCTATGGCTACACCTTC. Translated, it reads CASSEADRGNLRRYGYTF.